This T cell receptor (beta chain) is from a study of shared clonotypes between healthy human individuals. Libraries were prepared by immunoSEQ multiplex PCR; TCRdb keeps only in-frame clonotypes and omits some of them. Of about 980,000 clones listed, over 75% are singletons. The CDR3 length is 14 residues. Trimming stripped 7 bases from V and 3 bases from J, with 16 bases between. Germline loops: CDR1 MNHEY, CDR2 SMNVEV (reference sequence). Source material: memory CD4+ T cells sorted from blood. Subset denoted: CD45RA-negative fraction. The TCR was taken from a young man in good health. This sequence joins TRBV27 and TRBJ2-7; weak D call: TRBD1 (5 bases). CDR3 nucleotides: TGTGCCAGCACCTCTAGGGGCGGCTACTACGAGCAGTACTTC. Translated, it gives CASTSRGGYYEQYF.